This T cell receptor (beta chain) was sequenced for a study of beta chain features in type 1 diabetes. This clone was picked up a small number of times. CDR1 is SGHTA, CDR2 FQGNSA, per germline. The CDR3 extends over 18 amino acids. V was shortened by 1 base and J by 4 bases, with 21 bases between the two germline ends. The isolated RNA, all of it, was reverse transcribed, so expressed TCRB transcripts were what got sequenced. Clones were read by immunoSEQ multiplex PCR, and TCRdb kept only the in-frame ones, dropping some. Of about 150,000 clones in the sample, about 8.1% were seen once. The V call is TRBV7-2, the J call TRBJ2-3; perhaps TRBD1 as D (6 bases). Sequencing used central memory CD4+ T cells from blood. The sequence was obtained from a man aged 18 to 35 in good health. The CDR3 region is CASSLVGAPALRSDTQYF. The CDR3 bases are TGTGCCAGCAGCTTAGTGGGGGCGCCTGCCCTCCGCTCAGATACGCAGTATTTT.